This T cell receptor (beta chain) was captured in a study of blood T cell repertoires in COVID-19 (dated by TCRdb to 2019 to 2021). Describing the broader study: The collaborator samples originated in the United States, Italy and Spain and spanned the acute and convalescent phases of COVID-19. Nearly every sample came with metadata listing a de-identified subject ID, COVID-19 status, age in years and sex. The samples were drawn from the first 160 participants of the ongoing ImmuneRACE study and from 1,200 or so subjects provided by 6 global collaborators. Deeply sampled blood TCRbeta repertoires from subjects exposed to, actively infected with, or recovered from COVID-19 were included in the dataset. The repertoires were released in a freely available public database meant as a resource for research on the immune response to SARS-CoV-2. The material from the prospective study consisted of cDNA or gDNA derived from T cells, B-cell-depleted T cells, or PBMCs. Where available, HLA class I and class II types were taken from metadata supplied by the sample provider and were not determined by assay-based typing. Study-level results and caveats: How much clinical and demographic metadata was included differed by source and by participant, and the metadata was provided uncurated.

At one collaborating source in Seattle, patients were enrolled during active infection and were followed longitudinally through the course of disease. Whole blood was collected in K2EDTA tubes by collaborating institutions according to the institutions' own protocols. Collaborator samples were shipped for TCRbeta analysis as frozen whole blood, isolated PBMCs, or DNA extracted from either sample type. According to the germline V gene, CDR1 reads KGHSH and CDR2 reads LQKENI. The CDR3 numbers 17 residues from cysteine through phenylalanine. This entry keeps only the CDR3 DNA: 51 bases, framed from base 1. Between the V and J ends, shortened by 2 bases and 5 bases respectively, the junction contains 16 bases. On this clone itself: The clone's antigen remains unknown. There are no base qualities to consult, and no much larger clone falls within one base.

TCRbeta CDR3 regions were amplified from genomic DNA by means of the immunoSEQ Assay, a bias-controlled multiplex PCR. In the source study's methods: The number of nucleated cells in each sample was estimated by amplification of reference gene primers within the assay. To quantify the absolute abundance of each unique TCRbeta CDR3 rearrangement, sequence reads were collapsed and filtered. For each sample, productive Simpson clonality was calculated as the square root of Simpson's diversity index over productive rearrangements. TCRdb stores this immuneACCESS table with in-frame sequences only. Part of the clones is absent; in the studies checked, under half of the shortfall reflects unresolved V genes, and no reason is known for the rest. V and J calls and clone size follow that table, whereas D and trimming were derived from the DNA. Recorded for this sample are 60,000 to 85,000 clones; over 75% of them occurred a single time. The top ten hold 6% to 7.5% of the sample.

The receptor's source is a man in his forties with COVID-19, enrolled during active disease. Recombination joined TRBV18 with TRBJ1-6; the D gene remains uncertain. Sequenced sample: peripheral blood. The DNA sequence is given as TGTGCCAGCTCACCAGTACGGCCAGGCCTTAATAATTCACCCCTCCACTTT. The translation is CASSPVRPGLNNSPLHF. When the CDR3 is completed using the reference TRBV18 and TRBJ1-6 genes on either side, the full variable domain is NAGVMQNPRHLVRRRGQEARLRCSPMKGHSHVYWYRQLPEEGLKFMVYLQKENIIDESGMPKERFSAEFPKEGPSILRIQQVVRGDSAAYFCASSPVRPGLNNSPLHFGNGTRLTVT.